This section outlines one T cell receptor (beta chain) sequence together with its context. How the authors handled the data: Using reference gene primer amplification, nucleated cell counts were estimated. Sequenced by immunoSEQ multiplex PCR; TCRdb stores in-frame clones only, minus some. That table supplies the V and J calls and clone size; D and trimming were determined from the DNA. Of 150,000 to 200,000 clones detected, roughly 88% appear once; the ten largest clones hold about 10%. This sample is part of a study of blood T cell repertoires in COVID-19. About the study: Spain, Italy and the United States supplied samples that represented acute and convalescent COVID-19. The analysed material was cDNA or gDNA that came from T cells, B-cell-depleted T cells, or PBMCs.

The CDR3 has 21 residues. Sequencing input: peripheral blood. The chain uses TRBV21-1 and TRBJ2-7; the tabulated D call, TRBD1, remains unverified against the DNA. TRBV21-1 is classified as a pseudogene. The TCR was taken from a human donor with active or convalescent COVID-19. The donor label of this sample is uncertain. The CDR3 loop is CASSRGGRNRGMLTGPYEQYF. The CDR3 region has the DNA TGTGCCAGCAGCAGAGGAGGGCGGAACAGGGGGATGCTAACGGGACCCTACGAGCAGTACTTC.